A single sample gave rise to the 29 T cell receptor beta chains below, sequenced in a study of human T cells and chemical hapten exposure listed by TCRdb under 2021. According to the study, the label for this sample's time point signals: pre-sensitization, week 0. Taken with the paper, the label for treatment or condition translates to: therapeutic diphenylcyclopropenone sensitization with weekly scalp DPC. The library was obtained by RACE. This sample was sequenced with a NextSeq 500. TCRdb took the public reads, trimmed them with fastp at Q25, ran MiXCR for clone calling and kept in-frame beta chains. Identical CDR3 protein sequences are pooled into one entry, listed with their most common genes and DNA. Recorded for this sample are about 350,000 distinct CDR3 sequences; approximately 5.8% of them occurred a single time. The ten largest clonotypes hold around 8.8% of the sample. The input for sequencing was whole blood, taken in connection with sensitization to the hapten diphenylcyclopropenone (DPC). The origin of the receptors is a young woman with alopecia areata. Some clones in this sample may be carry-over from other donors' samples.

Ten or more counts support this clonotype. CDR3 sequence reads: CASSLTGQARSEQYF. The CDR3 DNA reads TGTGCCAGCAGCTTAACGGGACAGGCCCGCTCCGAGCAGTACTTC. The chain is built from TRBV7-2 and TRBJ2-7, with 8 bases identical to TRBD1. From germline, CDR1 is SGHTA and CDR2 FQGNSA. V was clipped by 2 bases and J by 6 bases; unmatched bases: 9. The CDR3 runs 15 residues.

This clonotype was counted at least ten times. The gene calls are TRBV11-2 and TRBJ1-2; TRBD1 might be the D (6 bases). V was shortened by 0 bases and J by 5 bases, with 19 bases between the two germline ends. The CDR3 contains 17 residues. In germline, CDR1 is SGHAT, CDR2 FQNNGV. The CDR3: CASSLDGLIQGGYGYTF. CDR3 nucleotide sequence: TGTGCCAGCAGCTTAGATGGCCTCATACAGGGCGGATATGGCTACACCTTC.

In this sample, this clonotype turned up many times. The V gene is TRBV7-9, the J gene TRBJ1-4; D is possibly TRBD1 (6 bases). Germline lookup yields CDR1 SEHNR and CDR2 FQNEAQ (reference sequence). V was pared by 5 bases and J by 4 bases, with 14 bases between. The CDR3 is 15 amino acids. In DNA, the CDR3 is TGTGCCAGCAGCCCTGGACAGAAGCTTAATGAAAAACTGTTTTTT. This encodes CASSPGQKLNEKLFF.

This clonotype was seen repeatedly, ten times or more. The chain employs TRBV15 and TRBJ2-2; TRBD1 matches 10 bases. With V trimmed by 3 bases and J by 4 bases, 11 bases remained unmatched. Per germline, CDR1 LNHNV and CDR2 YYDKDF (reference sequence). CDR3 length: 18 amino acids. The CDR3 coding sequence is TGTGCCACCAGCAGCTGGGGGACAGGGGCGGTGAGCACCGGGGAGCTGTTTTTT. Its protein product is CATSSWGTGAVSTGELFF.

The gene calls are TRBV2 and TRBJ2-3, with TRBD2 matching 11 bases. Germline V gene data show CDR1 as SNHLY and CDR2 as FYNNEI. The CDR3 is 16 residues long. With 7 bases clipped from V and 2 bases from J, the junction kept 8 bases outside the gene matches. The CDR3 DNA is TGTGCCAGCACTAGCGGGGGGTCAAGACACACAGATACGCAGTATTTT. This sequence encodes CASTSGGSRHTDTQYF.

Comment on this clonotype: This may come from a read error, since a much larger clone is one base off. V is TRBV7-8 and J is TRBJ1-3; no reliable D call. Trimming stripped 2 bases from V and 4 bases from J, with 15 bases between. The CDR3 runs 16 residues. Germline V gene data show CDR1 as SGHVS and CDR2 as FQNEAQ. CDR3 residues: CASSLRQGFNGNTIYF. DNA for the CDR3: TGTGCCAGCAGCTTACGGCAAGGGTTCAACGGAAACACCATATATTTT.

At least ten counts were recorded for this clonotype. The genes are TRBV10-1 and TRBJ2-5; the match to TRBD2 covers 14 bases. Unmatched junction bases numbered 9, after V lost 10 bases and J lost 5 bases. The CDR3 consists of 15 residues. Germline-derived CDR1 and CDR2 are WNHNN and SYGVQD (reference sequence). DNA of the CDR3: TGCGCCATCCCGGGACTAGCGGGGGTTATCGAGACCCAGTACTTC. Protein: CAIPGLAGVIETQYF.

This clonotype has more than one count but fewer than ten. Its ends do not fully match the called genes, so a read error is possible. This rearrangement joins TRBV11-2 to TRBJ2-1; the D is unclear. The CDR3 loop spans 13 amino acids. Germline lookup yields CDR1 SGHAT and CDR2 FQNNGV. The chain's CDR3 is CVSSPPEDNEQFF. The CDR3 nucleotides are TGTGTCAGCAGCCCCCCAGAGGACAATGAGCAGTTCTTC.

This sequence joins TRBV18 and TRBJ1-1; D might be TRBD1 (6 bases). V lost 3 bases, J lost 6 bases, and 23 bases lay in between. Per the germline V gene, CDR1 is KGHSH and CDR2 is LQKENI. This CDR3 has 17 residues. CDR3 loop: CASSPGQQGVFGAEAFF. The DNA of the CDR3 is TGTGCCAGCTCACCCGGCCAACAGGGAGTTTTCGGGGCTGAAGCTTTCTTT.

This clonotype has only a few counts. The chain has TRBV7-8 and TRBJ1-4, with D unclear. This CDR3 contains 16 residues. V gave up 1 base and J gave up 0 bases, with 9 bases separating them. Germline-derived CDR1 and CDR2 are SGHVS and FQNEAQ. Here the CDR3 DNA reads TGTGCCAGCAGCTTAGTATTGGGTGCAACTAATGAAAAACTGTTTTTT. Translated: CASSLVLGATNEKLFF.

This sequence joins TRBV18 and TRBJ2-5; D uncertain. Germline values: CDR1 KGHSH, CDR2 LQKENI. Trimming took off 7 bases at V and 2 bases at J, with 11 bases between the two ends. The CDR3 runs 13 residues. CDR3 nucleotide sequence: TGTGCCAGCTTTCGTGGACGTCAAGAGACCCAGTACTTC. It encodes CASFRGRQETQYF.

This clonotype occurred many times. V usage is TRBV27 and J usage is TRBJ1-1, with unresolved D. Trimming pared 3 bases from V and 8 bases from J, leaving 10 bases between. CDR3 length equals 12 residues. Germline V gene lookup returns CDR1 MNHEY and CDR2 SMNVEV (reference sequence). The CDR3 reads CASSFGGREAFF. The CDR3 nucleotides read TGTGCCAGCAGTTTTGGAGGGAGAGAAGCTTTCTTT.

This clonotype was seen a handful of times. The V call is TRBV12-3 or TRBV12-4, the J call TRBJ2-4; D is possibly TRBD1 (6 bases). V was trimmed by 3 bases and J by 1 base, leaving 13 bases between them. The CDR3 is 16 residues long. The CDR3 sequence: CASSFGTGMAKNIQYF. The CDR3, as DNA: TGTGCCAGCAGTTTCGGAACAGGGATGGCCAAAAACATTCAGTACTTC.

The chain uses TRBV9 and TRBJ2-7; unclear D gene. Deletions cut 2 bases from V and 2 bases from J, with 11 bases between. This CDR3 has 14 amino acids. Germline V gene data show CDR1 as SGDLS and CDR2 as YYNGEE. The CDR3 bases are TGTGCCAGCAGCGTCTCCCTCACAACCTACGAGCAGTACTTC. This gives the protein CASSVSLTTYEQYF.

The V call is TRBV6-2 or TRBV6-3, the J call TRBJ2-2; the match to TRBD2 covers 12 bases. CDR1 is MNHEY and CDR2 is SVGEGT in the germline V gene. The CDR3 length is 17 residues. V was pared by 10 bases and J by 4 bases, with 13 bases of the junction left unmatched. CDR3 DNA: TGTGCCATCTCTAGTTCGCTGACTAGCGGGGGCACCGGGGAGCTGTTTTTT. It specifies CAISSSLTSGGTGELFF.

The chain employs TRBV11-2 and TRBJ2-1; D is perhaps TRBD2 (6 bases). V lost 2 bases and J lost 8, with 19 bases in between. The germline V gene has CDR1 SGHAT and CDR2 FQNNGV. The CDR3 sequence is 16 residues long. The CDR3 reads CASSLRGSLPNDEQFF. As DNA, the CDR3 is TGTGCCAGCAGCTTACGGGGGAGCCTACCGAACGATGAGCAGTTCTTC.

This clonotype was recorded at least ten times. The chain joins TRBV6-2 or TRBV6-3 to TRBJ2-3; 8 positions agree with TRBD2. The CDR3 runs to 16 residues. After removal of 5 bases from V and 4 bases from J, the junction contained 11 bases not matched to a gene. Germline V CDR1 and CDR2: MNHEY, SVGEGT. CDR3 sequence (DNA): TGTGCCAGCAGTCGAAGAGCTGGCGGGGGGCCAGATACGCAGTATTTT. It codes for CASSRRAGGGPDTQYF.

This clonotype was counted a few times. This chain uses TRBV18 with TRBJ2-3; TRBD1 might be the D (6 bases). The CDR3 contains 14 residues. The germline V and J ends were trimmed by 3 bases and 9 bases, with 16 bases remaining between them. Germline lookup yields CDR1 KGHSH and CDR2 LQKENI. Written as DNA, the CDR3 is TGTGCCAGCTCACCGGTGGAACAGGGTGACACGCAGTATTTT. It is translated as CASSPVEQGDTQYF.

This chain links TRBV29-1 with TRBJ1-2; possible D gene TRBD1, 5 bases. Germline CDR1 is SQVTM and CDR2 is ANQGSEA. The CDR3 runs to 14 residues. Between the trimmed V and J ends, which lost 0 bases and 2 bases, there was a span of 10 bases. DNA for the CDR3: TGCAGCGTTGAAGATCAGGGCAGCAACTATGGCTACACCTTC. It specifies CSVEDQGSNYGYTF. The entire variable domain, with the rest obtained from reference TRBV29-1 and TRBJ1-2, is as follows: SAVISQKPSRDICQRGTSLTIQCQVDSQVTMMFWYRQQPGQSLTLIATANQGSEATYESGFVIDKFPISRPNLTFSTLTVSNMSPEDSSIYLCSVEDQGSNYGYTFGSGTRLTVV.

V usage is TRBV5-5 and J usage is TRBJ2-2; D possibly matches TRBD1 or TRBD2 (6 bases each). From germline, CDR1 is SGHKS and CDR2 YYEKEE (reference sequence). The V and J ends lost 3 bases and 3 bases respectively, with 15 bases between them. The CDR3 is 16 amino acids. The CDR3 bases are TGTGCCAGCAGCTCTTCCCGGGGGCAGTACACCGGGGAGCTGTTTTTT. Protein sequence: CASSSSRGQYTGELFF.

This clonotype was seen only a few times. This chain links TRBV11-1 with TRBJ1-1, with 8 bases lining up with TRBD1. The CDR3 sequence is 15 residues long. Germline CDR1 is SGHAT and CDR2 is FQDESV (reference sequence). V dropped 0 bases and J dropped 10; count of bases not matched to a gene: 10. Here the CDR3 reads CASSLAPDRGFLAFF. DNA of the CDR3: TGTGCCAGCAGCTTAGCGCCAGACAGGGGATTCTTAGCTTTCTTT.

This clonotype has at least ten counts. This chain links TRBV10-3 with TRBJ2-1; 8 bases agree with TRBD1. From germline, CDR1 is ENHRY and CDR2 SYGVKD. This CDR3 comprises 14 residues. J lost 9 bases, V lost 10 bases, and 14 bases had no gene match. CDR3 sequence reads: CATHRTGMFSEQFF. The CDR3 bases are TGTGCCACCCACAGGACAGGGATGTTCAGTGAGCAGTTCTTC.

This clonotype was picked up a small number of times. The V gene is TRBV11-2, the J gene TRBJ2-1, with 13 bases lining up with TRBD2. The trim removed 5 bases at V and 4 bases at J, leaving 20 bases unmatched. CDR1 is SGHAT, CDR2 FQNNGV, per germline. The CDR3 extends over 21 amino acids. CDR3 bases: TGTGCCAGCAGCCTGCTCCTAACGACTAGCGGGGGGACTAGCGGGTACAATGAGCAGTTCTTC. This translates into CASSLLLTTSGGTSGYNEQFF.

This clonotype was seen a handful of times. The chain joins TRBV11-2 to TRBJ2-5; D gene ambiguous. Germline assignment: CDR1 SGHAT and CDR2 FQNNGV. CDR3 length: 15 residues. Between the trimmed V and J ends, which lost 1 base and 1 base, there was a span of 10 bases. The CDR3 sequence: CASSLAVSVQETQYF. DNA for the CDR3: TGTGCCAGCAGCTTAGCGGTTTCTGTCCAAGAGACCCAGTACTTC.

The sample holds a few counts of this clonotype. The genes are TRBV4-3 and TRBJ2-1, with 7 bases identical to TRBD1. Germline V CDR1 and CDR2: LGHNA, YSLEER. The CDR3 totals 13 residues. The ends lost 3 bases at V and 10 bases at J; junction bases unmatched: 6. CDR3 DNA: TGCGCCAGCAGCCATCTCGCAGGGGGAGAGCAGTTCTTC. The encoded protein is CASSHLAGGEQFF.

In its sample, this clonotype was seen many times. The chain combines TRBV7-2 with TRBJ2-5, with TRBD2 matching 9 bases. Looked up from germline, CDR1 is SGHTA and CDR2 is FQGNSA. V shed 2 bases and J 3 bases; nucleotides not matched to a gene: 1. CDR3 size: 14 residues. The CDR3 DNA reads as TGTGCCAGCAGCTTAAGACTAGCGGAAGAGACCCAGTACTTC. Amino acids: CASSLRLAEETQYF.

This clonotype has a handful of counts. The chain combines TRBV20-1 with TRBJ1-2; D remains ambiguous. Trimming took 3 bases from V and 8 from J, leaving 22 bases between them. This CDR3 spans 15 amino acids. Germline CDR1 reads DFQATT; CDR2 reads SNEGSKA (reference sequence). The CDR3 region has the DNA TGCAGTGCTAGTAATAAGGGCCAGCGTGGGGAAGGCTACACCTTC. Translation gives CSASNKGQRGEGYTF.

The CDR3 loop is CASSFYGGPIPQNYGYTF. The CDR3 nucleotides are TGTGCCAGCAGTTTTTACGGGGGCCCAATACCCCAAAACTATGGCTACACCTTC. The chain recombines TRBV6-5 with TRBJ1-2, with a weak D call TRBD1 (6 bases). There are 18 residues in the CDR3. CDR1 and CDR2 (germline): MNHEY, SVGAGI. Trimming shortened V by 4 bases and J by 2 bases, and 23 bases separated the two germline ends.

The gene calls are TRBV6-5 and TRBJ2-1; TRBD2 is a possible D gene (5 bases). Germline values: CDR1 MNHEY, CDR2 SVGAGI. Trimming stripped 0 bases from V and 7 bases from J, with 7 bases between. This CDR3 comprises 13 residues. CDR3 region: CASSYSTGNEQFF. CDR3 nucleotide sequence: TGTGCCAGCAGTTACTCGACGGGGAATGAGCAGTTCTTC.